Below, 16 T cell receptor beta chains from the same sample are listed, as sequenced in a study of T cell responses to AZD1222 COVID-19 vaccine. TCRdb's table, derived via immunoSEQ multiplex PCR, lists solely in-frame clones and lacks some. The profile covers under 150,000 clones, with roughly 91% appearing a single time and more than 1.5% taken by the ten largest. Sequencing used peripheral blood, obtained 28 days after the second AZD1222 dose. These receptors came from an adult who received the AZD1222 COVID-19 vaccine.

The rearrangement links TRBV7-2 to TRBJ2-3; D remains unclear. Germline lookup yields CDR1 SGHTA and CDR2 FQGNSA. The V end lost 1 base, the J end lost 3 bases, and 11 bases lay between the germline ends. This CDR3 contains 15 residues. For the CDR3, the DNA is TGTGCCAGCAGCTTAGAATACAGAATTACAGATACGCAGTATTTT. It yields the protein CASSLEYRITDTQYF.

The chain couples TRBV7-9 to TRBJ1-1; the D is unclear. Germline V gene sequence: CDR1 SEHNR, CDR2 FQNEAQ (reference sequence). Trimming removed 5 bases from V and 8 bases from J, with 15 bases in between. The CDR3 has 13 amino acids. DNA for the CDR3: TGTGCCAGCAGCCCGGACTCGAGAAGGGAAGCTTTCTTT. This gives the protein CASSPDSRREAFF.

This clone was found a few times. The chain couples TRBV6-4 to TRBJ2-1; 7 nucleotides line up with TRBD2. The J segment lost 2 bases and the V segment lost 0 bases, leaving 4 bases of the junction unmatched. The CDR3 has 16 residues. CDR1 is MRHNA and CDR2 is SNTAGT in the germline V gene. In DNA form, the CDR3 reads TGTGCCAGCAGTGACTCGGGGGGGGAAGCCTACAATGAGCAGTTCTTC. Translating it yields CASSDSGGEAYNEQFF.

The chain couples TRBV5-1 to TRBJ2-7, with TRBD1 matching over 7 bases. The V gene end was trimmed by 0 bases and the J gene end by 0 bases; junction bases not matched to a gene: 3. The length of the CDR3 is 15 residues. Germline V gene sequence: CDR1 SGHRS, CDR2 YFSETQ. DNA for the CDR3: TGCGCCAGCAGCTTGGGTGACAGGGACTCCTACGAGCAGTACTTC. Translation gives CASSLGDRDSYEQYF. Using reference TRBV5-1 and TRBJ2-7 for the parts outside the CDR3, the full variable domain is KAGVTQTPRYLIKTRGQQVTLSCSPISGHRSVSWYQQTPGQGLQFLFEYFSETQRNKGNFPGRFSGRQFSNSRSEMNVSTLELGDSALYLCASSLGDRDSYEQYFGPGTRLTVT.

As for this clone: Other DNA sequences in the same sample also yield this CDR3. The CDR3 is CASSRTGNYGYTF. CDR3 sequence (DNA): TGTGCCAGCAGTCGGACAGGGAACTATGGCTACACCTTC. The rearrangement uses TRBV6-5 and TRBJ1-2; 8 bases match TRBD1. Germline loops: CDR1 MNHEY, CDR2 SVGAGI. This CDR3 contains 13 residues. The junction had 1 base not matched to a gene; V was cut back by 5 bases and J by 2 bases.

V and J are TRBV14 and TRBJ1-1; D might be TRBD1 (5 bases). CDR1 is SGHDN and CDR2 is FVKESK in the germline V gene. With 6 bases removed from V and 4 bases from J, the gap between germline ends came to 15 bases. This CDR3 has 14 residues. The CDR3 coding sequence is TGTGCCAGCAGTGTAGTTCCAAGGGGCACTGAAGCTTTCTTT. As protein: CASSVVPRGTEAFF.

This clone was recorded only once. The chain employs TRBV7-9 and TRBJ1-1; perhaps TRBD1 as D (6 bases). Between the trimmed V and J ends, which lost 3 bases and 1 base, there was a span of 12 bases. Germline lookup yields CDR1 SEHNR and CDR2 FQNEAQ (reference sequence). The CDR3 extends over 15 amino acids. CDR3 sequence: CASSFSGARNTEAFF. DNA of the CDR3: TGTGCCAGCAGCTTCTCAGGGGCTCGGAACACTGAAGCTTTCTTT.

V is TRBV5-1 and J is TRBJ2-5; D is undetermined. V lost 0 bases and J 1 base, leaving 7 bases between the germline ends. This CDR3 contains 14 residues. Per germline, CDR1 SGHRS and CDR2 YFSETQ. DNA for the CDR3: TGCGCCAGCAGCTTGGCACAGCCCCAAGAGACCCAGTACTTC. This sequence encodes CASSLAQPQETQYF.

This clone appeared once. The V and J genes are TRBV11-2 and TRBJ2-5, with 8 bases fitting TRBD1. Germline V lookup: CDR1 SGHAT, CDR2 FQNNGV. CDR3 length: 14 amino acids. V lost 3 bases, J lost 2 bases, and 2 bases stayed unmatched. The CDR3 loop is CASSFRDRQETQYF. Here the CDR3 DNA reads TGTGCCAGCAGCTTCCGGGACAGGCAAGAGACCCAGTACTTC. The whole variable domain, filled in from reference TRBV11-2 and TRBJ2-5, reads EAGVAQSPRYKIIEKRQSVAFWCNPISGHATLYWYQQILGQGPKLLIQFQNNGVVDDSQLPKDRFSAERLKGVDSTLKIQPAKLEDSAVYLCASSFRDRQETQYFGPGTRLLVL.

J is TRBJ1-3 and V is TRBV9, with D hard to call. This CDR3 comprises 14 residues. V gave up 4 bases and J gave up 0 bases, with 8 bases separating them. Germline lookup yields CDR1 SGDLS and CDR2 YYNGEE. DNA for the CDR3: TGTGCCAGCAGCTCCGCAGTCTCTGGAAACACCATATATTTT. It translates to CASSSAVSGNTIYF.

This chain uses TRBV2 with TRBJ1-5; D might be TRBD1 (6 bases). This CDR3 region has 15 residues. V lost 5 bases and J 2 bases, leaving 13 bases between the germline ends. In germline, CDR1 is SNHLY, CDR2 FYNNEI. The CDR3 DNA follows: TGTGCCAGCAGTCGCGACAGGTCTGGCAATCAGCCCCAGCATTTT. Protein product: CASSRDRSGNQPQHF.

The V gene is TRBV6-2 or TRBV6-3, the J gene TRBJ1-1; D ambiguous. CDR3 length: 17 amino acids. V gave up 0 bases and J gave up 5 bases, with 19 bases separating them. CDR1 is MNHEY, CDR2 SVGEGT, per germline. CDR3 protein: CASSYSILVSGGTEAFF. In DNA, the CDR3 is TGTGCCAGCAGTTACTCGATTCTGGTGAGCGGCGGGACTGAAGCTTTCTTT.

The CDR3 loop is CASSSGLVEQYF. CDR3 bases: TGTGCCAGCAGTTCGGGACTGGTCGAGCAGTACTTC. The chain links TRBV12-3 or TRBV12-4 to TRBJ2-7; tentative D call: TRBD2 (6 bases). This CDR3 region has 12 residues. Trimming took 4 bases from V and 6 from J, leaving 10 bases between them.

The chain links TRBV5-6 to TRBJ1-2; TRBD1 matches 7 bases. J was trimmed by 5 bases and V by 4 bases; bases with no gene match: 8. Germline CDR1 reads SGHDT; CDR2 reads YYEEEE. This CDR3 region has 14 residues. In DNA form, the CDR3 reads TGTGCCAGCAGCCCGACAGGGAAGGGTTATGGCTACACCTTC. This sequence encodes CASSPTGKGYGYTF.

The V and J genes are TRBV5-1 and TRBJ2-6; TRBD2 might be the D (5 bases). Germline CDR1 and CDR2: SGHRS and YFSETQ. Trimming removed 1 base at V and 0 bases at J, with 8 bases between. CDR3 length: 16 amino acids. The CDR3 is CASSLSGSSGANVLTF. The DNA for the CDR3 is TGCGCCAGCAGCTTGTCGGGGAGCTCTGGGGCCAACGTCCTGACTTTC.

The chain links TRBV3-1 (or the pseudogene TRBV3-2) to TRBJ2-3, with a possible D match to TRBD1 (6 bases). CDR1 is LGHDT, CDR2 YNNKEL, per germline (reference sequence). V lost 3 bases and J lost 5, with 9 bases in between. CDR3 length: 13 amino acids. The CDR3 DNA reads TGTGCCAGCAGCCACCGAGGGGGAGATACGCAGTATTTT. This sequence encodes CASSHRGGDTQYF.